The clone carrying this TCR beta chain was recorded once. The data are from a study of blood T cell repertoires in COVID-19. Across the study: T cells, B-cell-depleted T cells, or PBMCs provided the cDNA or gDNA that served as material.

Sequencing used immunoSEQ multiplex PCR; TCRdb keeps in-frame clones, though not all of them. The sample includes about 23,000 clones, 80% to 95% of them seen just once. This TCR was recovered from a human donor in a cohort sampled during active COVID-19. Specimen: peripheral blood.

The CDR3 DNA reads TGCGCCAGCAGTGAGTCCGGCGAGCAGTACTTC. It is translated as CASSESGEQYF. This chain connects TRBV10-2 to TRBJ2-7; unclear D gene. The germline V gene encodes CDR1 WSHSY and CDR2 SAAADI. The CDR3 consists of 11 residues. The germline V and J ends were trimmed by 0 bases and 6 bases, with 3 bases remaining between them.